The 5 T cell receptor beta chains reported below all come from one sample, sequenced in a study of blood T cell repertoires in COVID-19. Sequencing used immunoSEQ multiplex PCR; TCRdb keeps in-frame clones, though not all of them. This table holds 250,000 or so clones, 82% found once. What was sequenced was peripheral blood. The receptors originated from a woman aged 70-85 years with acute or convalescent COVID-19.

CDR3 amino acids: CASKAGVVTDTQYF. Here the CDR3 DNA reads TGTGCCTCTAAGGCGGGGGTCGTGACAGATACGCAGTATTTT. The chain links TRBV28 to TRBJ2-3; 7 nucleotides match TRBD2. The germline gives CDR1 MDHEN, CDR2 SYDVKM. V lost 11 bases, J lost 3 bases, and 11 bases stayed unmatched. The CDR3 totals 14 residues.

This clone has only one observation. One end of the junction does not line up with germline, which may come from a read error. V usage is TRBV3-1 (or the pseudogene TRBV3-2) and J usage is TRBJ2-1; 11 nucleotides align to TRBD2. This CDR3 comprises 15 residues. Germline V gene sequence: CDR1 LGHDT, CDR2 YNNKEL (reference sequence). The CDR3 loop reads CASNQTSGGYNEQFF. The CDR3 coding sequence is TGTGCCAGCAACCAAACTAGCGGGGGCTACAATGAGCAGTTCTTC.

V gene TRBV7-9 combines with J gene TRBJ2-1; 11 positions match TRBD2. The CDR3 contains 16 residues. V trimming: 4 bases; J trimming: 4 bases; junction bases outside the gene matches: 6. Germline V CDR1 and CDR2: SEHNR, FQNEAQ (reference sequence). The CDR3 loop reads CASSSSGTSGYNEQFF. The CDR3 DNA is TGTGCCAGCAGCTCCTCCGGGACTAGCGGTTACAATGAGCAGTTCTTC.

The chain joins TRBV3-1 (or the pseudogene TRBV3-2) to TRBJ1-3, with TRBD1 matching 7 bases. CDR1 and CDR2 (germline): LGHDT, YNNKEL (reference sequence). The CDR3 totals 16 residues. V shed 0 bases and J 0 bases; nucleotides not matched to a gene: 2. CDR3 protein: CASSQDNRGSGNTIYF. The CDR3 DNA sequence: TGTGCCAGCAGCCAAGATAACAGGGGCTCTGGAAACACCATATATTTT.

V and J are TRBV10-2 and TRBJ2-7; D is possibly TRBD2 (5 bases). The V gene lost 7 bases and the J gene lost 6 bases, with 10 bases spanning the gap. The germline V gene encodes CDR1 WSHSY and CDR2 SAAADI. The CDR3 runs 11 residues. The CDR3 is CASMREPEQYF. Written as DNA, the CDR3 is TGCGCCAGCATGAGGGAGCCCGAGCAGTACTTC.